A single sample is the source of the 30 T cell receptor beta chains below, sequenced in a study of a mutant IDH1 vaccine in newly diagnosed glioma. Their antigen targets remain unknown. Clones were sequenced by immunoSEQ multiplex PCR, and TCRdb holds only the in-frame ones, with some missing. Among nearly 55,000 clones, about 80% were seen once, and the ten largest hold under 3.5%. Noted time point: week 5, during vaccination. With topical imiquimod, each dose of the vaccine consisted of 300 ug of mutant IDH1 20-mer peptide. The material was PBMCs, obtained from a glioma patient whose treatment included an IDH1 peptide vaccine. The receptors here all came from a young man with glioma.

This chain joins TRBV5-4 and TRBJ1-1; the D gene is possibly TRBD1 (6 bases). This CDR3 spans 15 amino acids. Between the trimmed V and J ends, which lost 5 bases and 6 bases, there was a span of 20 bases. The germline V gene has CDR1 SGHNT and CDR2 YYREEE (reference sequence). The CDR3 DNA sequence: TGTGCCAGCAGAAAGAATCTACAGGGATCCCCTGAAGCTTTCTTT. Amino acids: CASRKNLQGSPEAFF.

The V and J genes are TRBV5-4 and TRBJ2-2, with D perhaps matching TRBD1 or TRBD2 (6 bases each). Germline CDR1 is SGHNT and CDR2 is YYREEE (reference sequence). V lost 3 bases and J lost 5, with 20 bases in between. This CDR3 is built from 17 residues. This CDR3 is CASSSPGGLAKTGELFF. CDR3 in DNA: TGTGCCAGCAGCTCCCCCGGGGGCCTGGCCAAAACCGGGGAGCTGTTTTTT.

The rearrangement joins TRBV6-6 to TRBJ2-5; D gene ambiguous. This CDR3 has 15 residues. Deletions cut 5 bases from V and 2 bases from J, with 15 bases between. The germline gives CDR1 MNHNY, CDR2 SVGAGI (reference sequence). CDR3 protein: CASSRWNPEQETQYF. The CDR3 DNA follows: TGTGCCAGCAGTAGATGGAATCCGGAACAAGAGACCCAGTACTTC.

This chain uses TRBV5-1 with TRBJ1-5; D is ambiguous. V was cut by 4 bases and J by 0 bases, with 8 bases left in between. Germline V CDR1 and CDR2: SGHRS, YFSETQ. This CDR3 has 14 amino acids. The CDR3 bases are TGCGCCAGCAGCGAGAGTGGTAGCAATCAGCCCCAGCATTTT. It yields the protein CASSESGSNQPQHF.

This clone was detected once. V and J are TRBV9 and TRBJ1-4; D gene unclear. This CDR3 has 14 residues. Germline V gives CDR1 SGDLS, CDR2 YYNGEE. Trimming took off 2 bases at V and 6 bases at J, with 11 bases between the two ends. CDR3 coding DNA: TGTGCCAGCAGCGTGGCGCCAGGTGATGAAAAACTGTTTTTT. Amino acids: CASSVAPGDEKLFF.

The CDR3, as DNA: TGTGCCAGCTCATCATCCGGGCTCTCGAATCAGCCCCAGCATTTT. Protein: CASSSSGLSNQPQHF. The chain joins TRBV18 to TRBJ1-5; D is uncertain. Germline-derived CDR1 and CDR2 are KGHSH and LQKENI. The CDR3 totals 15 residues. V lost 5 bases, J lost 4 bases, and 15 bases lay in between.

This clone has a single count. The genes are TRBV29-1 and TRBJ1-1; D is possibly TRBD1 (6 bases). V gave up 5 bases and J gave up 1 base, with 14 bases separating them. The germline V gene has CDR1 SQVTM and CDR2 ANQGSEA. CDR3 size: 14 residues. In DNA, the CDR3 is TGCAGCGTTAGGGGGGTAGGGGGGAACACTGAAGCTTTCTTT. Protein sequence: CSVRGVGGNTEAFF.

The chain couples TRBV6-6 to TRBJ2-5; no clear D. In germline, CDR1 is MNHNY, CDR2 SVGAGI (reference sequence). The CDR3 has 15 residues. V was cut by 0 bases and J by 3 bases, with 11 bases left in between. In DNA, the CDR3 is TGTGCCAGCAGTTACTCGATCCGGAGAGAAGAGACCCAGTACTTC. It encodes CASSYSIRREETQYF.

The chain joins TRBV11-2 to TRBJ1-1; 8 bases are shared with TRBD1. The ends lost 3 bases at V and 6 bases at J; junction bases unmatched: 3. The CDR3 sequence is 13 residues long. Germline V gene lookup returns CDR1 SGHAT and CDR2 FQNNGV. CDR3 sequence (DNA): TGTGCCAGCAGCTTCGACAGGGGCGCTGAAGCTTTCTTT. Translation: CASSFDRGAEAFF.

This clone has a single count. The chain couples TRBV18 to TRBJ2-1; 13 positions match TRBD2. Germline assignment: CDR1 KGHSH and CDR2 LQKENI. This CDR3 is 17 amino acids long. The V and J ends lost 4 bases and 5 bases, in that order; junction bases with no gene match: 8. CDR3 sequence: CASSQRTSGGENNEQFF. The CDR3 DNA is TGTGCCAGCTCACAACGGACTAGCGGGGGAGAAAACAATGAGCAGTTCTTC.

This clone appeared a single time. This chain uses TRBV28 with TRBJ2-7; 9 nucleotides line up with TRBD1. Trimming at V came to 5 bases and at J to 4 bases, leaving 9 bases not matched to a gene. The CDR3 has 15 residues. CDR1 and CDR2 (germline): MDHEN, SYDVKM. CDR3 DNA: TGTGCCAGCAGTCAAACCGGGACAGGGAGATACGAGCAGTACTTC. Amino acids: CASSQTGTGRYEQYF.

This sequence joins TRBV19 and TRBJ2-7, with a possible D match to TRBD1 (6 bases). CDR1 and CDR2 (germline): LNHDA, SQIVND (reference sequence). Trimming left V 5 bases short and J 2 bases short, with 19 bases between. The CDR3 has 16 amino acids. The CDR3 here is CASSRTDRDITYEQYF. In nucleotides, the CDR3 is TGTGCCAGTAGTCGTACAGACCGGGACATCACCTACGAGCAGTACTTC.

A few counts support this clone. V and J are TRBV20-1 and TRBJ1-1; no clear D gene. The germline V and J ends were trimmed by 0 bases and 5 bases, with 4 bases remaining between them. CDR1 and CDR2 from the germline V gene are DFQATT and SNEGSKA (reference sequence). This CDR3 comprises 11 residues. For the CDR3, the DNA is TGCAGTGCTAGAGAAGATACTGAAGCTTTCTTT. This sequence encodes CSAREDTEAFF.

In regard to this clone: One end of the junction fails to match germline, which may point to a read error. CDR3 nucleotide sequence: TGCGCCGGCAGCTTGTCCCAGTCGAACACCGGGGAGCTGTTTTTT. This codes for CAGSLSQSNTGELFF. The chain carries TRBV5-1 and TRBJ2-2; D gene ambiguous. CDR3 length: 15 amino acids. CDR1 SGHRS and CDR2 YFSETQ come from the germline V gene. Combining the CDR3 with reference TRBV5-1 and TRBJ2-2 gives the whole variable domain KAGVTQTPRYLIKTRGQQVTLSCSPISGHRSVSWYQQTPGQGLQFLFEYFSETQRNKGNFPGRFSGRQFSNSRSEMNVSTLELGDSALYLCAGSLSQSNTGELFFGEGSRLTVL.

This rearrangement joins TRBV4-1 to TRBJ2-7; D call uncertain. Germline values: CDR1 MGHRA, CDR2 YSYEKL. Trimming cost V 4 bases and J 0 bases, with 10 bases left between them. The CDR3 is made up of 14 amino acids. CDR3 coding DNA: TGCGCCAGCAGCCGGCCAGGCCGCTCCTACGAGCAGTACTTC. Amino acid sequence: CASSRPGRSYEQYF.

The gene calls are TRBV7-9 and TRBJ2-1; D ambiguous. The CDR3 has 13 amino acids. The germline V gene has CDR1 SEHNR and CDR2 FQNEAQ (reference sequence). V was pared by 0 bases and J by 10 bases, with 10 bases between. In DNA form, the CDR3 reads TGTGCCAGCAGCTTAGCGCGCATTGGGGAGCAGTTCTTC. This gives the protein CASSLARIGEQFF.

The rearrangement joins TRBV7-6 to TRBJ1-2; TRBD1 agrees at 7 bases. The CDR3 sequence is 17 residues long. Germline CDR1 is SGHVS and CDR2 is FNYEAQ. Trimming removed 1 base from V and 3 bases from J; junction bases left unmatched: 11. As DNA, the CDR3 is TGTGCCAGCAGCTTAGACTATTCCGAGACAGGGCACTATGGCTACACCTTC. This encodes CASSLDYSETGHYGYTF.

The chain combines TRBV5-1 with TRBJ2-6; TRBD1 aligns across 10 bases. CDR1 SGHRS and CDR2 YFSETQ come from the germline V gene. V lost 4 bases to trimming and J lost 1 base; unmatched junction nucleotides: 11. CDR3 length equals 19 residues. As DNA, the CDR3 is TGCGCCAGCAGCCCCTGGACAGGGGGTCAGTCGTCTGGGGCCAACGTCCTGACTTTC. Protein product: CASSPWTGGQSSGANVLTF.

This clone was found a few times. The rearrangement joins TRBV29-1 to TRBJ1-2, with D tentatively TRBD1 (5 bases). The CDR3 length is 11 residues. Germline CDR1 reads SQVTM; CDR2 reads ANQGSEA. With 4 bases removed from V and 4 bases from J, the gap between germline ends came to 7 bases. CDR3 residues: CSVAGFYGYTF. The CDR3 DNA sequence: TGCAGCGTTGCAGGGTTCTATGGCTACACCTTC.

CDR3 in DNA: TGTGCCAGCAGCTTTCTGGACACCATTTACGAGCAGTACTTC. Translated: CASSFLDTIYEQYF. The chain links TRBV5-5 to TRBJ2-7; a weak D match, TRBD1 (5 bases). This CDR3 contains 14 residues. Germline V gene sequence: CDR1 SGHKS, CDR2 YYEKEE (reference sequence). V shed 2 bases and J shed 4 bases, with 13 bases lying between them.

V and J are TRBV27 and TRBJ1-5; weak D call: TRBD1 (6 bases). V was clipped by 6 bases and J by 4 bases, with 16 bases between them. This CDR3 contains 15 residues. CDR1 is MNHEY and CDR2 is SMNVEV in the germline V gene (reference sequence). CDR3 coding DNA: TGTGCCAGCAGCCCCATGGGGGGGCCTAATCAGCCCCAGCATTTT. As protein: CASSPMGGPNQPQHF.

The chain uses TRBV5-6 and TRBJ2-3, with D tentatively TRBD1 (6 bases). Deletions cut 1 base from V and 1 base from J, with 10 bases between. CDR3 size: 15 residues. Germline-derived CDR1 and CDR2 are SGHDT and YYEEEE. The CDR3 here is CASSLTGFRTDTQYF. For the CDR3, the DNA is TGTGCCAGCAGCTTGACAGGGTTCCGCACAGATACGCAGTATTTT.

The rearrangement uses TRBV18 and TRBJ2-4; the match to TRBD1 covers 7 bases. The CDR3 loop spans 17 amino acids. With V trimmed by 2 bases and J by 0 bases, 7 bases remained unmatched. Looked up from germline, CDR1 is KGHSH and CDR2 is LQKENI. CDR3 nucleotide sequence: TGTGCCAGCTCACCAGAAGGACAGGCTCTAGCCAAAAACATTCAGTACTTC. Translation: CASSPEGQALAKNIQYF.

The CDR3 loop reads CASSVVTAKDGELFF. The CDR3 nucleotides are TGTGCCAGCAGCGTAGTGACAGCCAAGGACGGGGAGCTGTTTTTT. The V gene is TRBV9, the J gene TRBJ2-2, with D perhaps TRBD1 (5 bases). Germline V gene data show CDR1 as SGDLS and CDR2 as YYNGEE. V lost 0 bases, J lost 7 bases, and 13 bases lay in between. This CDR3 has 15 amino acids.

This clone was recorded only once. The chain links TRBV5-1 to TRBJ2-7; possible D gene TRBD1, 6 bases. V was trimmed by 1 base and J by 7 bases, leaving 12 bases between them. This CDR3 has 13 amino acids. Germline-derived CDR1 and CDR2 are SGHRS and YFSETQ. The CDR3: CASSLKGESEQYF. The CDR3 DNA is TGCGCCAGCAGCTTGAAGGGGGAATCGGAGCAGTACTTC.

This sequence joins TRBV7-8 and TRBJ1-4, with TRBD1 identical over 10 bases. Germline assignment: CDR1 SGHVS and CDR2 FQNEAQ. This CDR3 is 14 amino acids long. J was trimmed by 8 bases and V by 6 bases; bases with no gene match: 6. The CDR3: CASSLDRGSEKLFF. CDR3 bases: TGTGCCAGCAGTTTGGACAGGGGGTCCGAAAAACTGTTTTTT.

The sample holds a few counts of this clone. This chain uses TRBV6-5 with TRBJ1-2; D gene ambiguous. The germline gives CDR1 MNHEY, CDR2 SVGAGI. Trimming removed 2 bases at V and 0 bases at J, with 4 bases between. CDR3 length: 13 amino acids. The CDR3 bases are TGTGCCAGCAGTTACGCGACTAACTATGGCTACACCTTC. Translating it yields CASSYATNYGYTF.

The chain recombines TRBV28 with TRBJ2-1; the match to TRBD2 covers 7 bases. CDR1 and CDR2 from the germline V gene are MDHEN and SYDVKM. The CDR3 runs 13 residues. V was pared by 3 bases and J by 4 bases, with 0 bases of the junction left unmatched. The CDR3: CASSLGGYNEQFF. The CDR3, as DNA: TGTGCCAGCAGTTTGGGAGGGTACAATGAGCAGTTCTTC.

The V and J genes are TRBV7-9 and TRBJ1-6, with D possibly being TRBD1 (6 bases). CDR1 is SEHNR, CDR2 FQNEAQ, per germline (reference sequence). The CDR3 length is 14 residues. V lost 5 bases, J lost 9 bases, and 14 bases lay in between. The CDR3 region is CASSVTGSGSPLHF. The CDR3 DNA reads as TGTGCCAGCAGCGTAACAGGGTCCGGTTCACCCCTCCACTTT.

The V call is TRBV7-2, the J call TRBJ1-5, with a weak D call TRBD1 (5 bases). With 2 bases removed from V and 11 bases from J, the gap between germline ends came to 13 bases. Germline-derived CDR1 and CDR2 are SGHTA and FQGNSA. CDR3 size: 13 residues. CDR3 nucleotides: TGTGCCAGCAGCTTACATCGAGGGGAGACCCAGCATTTT. This sequence encodes CASSLHRGETQHF.